This T cell receptor beta chain was captured in a study of identifying expanded T cells in peripheral blood. TCRdb's copy holds only in-frame clones and misses some; the assay was immunoSEQ multiplex PCR. The sample has 81,000 or so clones, 84% seen once. During the collection period, no donor immune events like infections were recorded. The origin of this receptor is a person between 18 and 70 years old in good health. The sample was blood.

The CDR3: CASSEFGQGSGTQYF. CDR3 DNA: TGTGCCAGCAGTGAATTCGGACAGGGTAGTGGGACCCAGTACTTC. The J gene is TRBJ2-5, the V gene TRBV25-1, with 8 bases matching TRBD1. The CDR3 runs 15 residues. Germline CDR1 reads MGHDK; CDR2 reads SYGVNS. V trimming: 1 base; J trimming: 7 bases; junction bases outside the gene matches: 8.